Included here is one T cell receptor beta chain sequence, with context. The antigen is undetermined. Germline-derived CDR1 and CDR2 are SGHTA and FQGNSA. Trimming took off 2 bases at V and 7 bases at J, with 17 bases between the two ends. The CDR3 sequence is 15 residues long. The study enrolled healthy HIV-negative adults without recent acute infections or vaccinations as donors. The entry originates in a study of shared clonotypes between healthy human individuals. Study results and limitations: What naive subsets generally showed was a larger estimated richness than memory subsets showed.

The method was immunoSEQ multiplex PCR; TCRdb's version includes in-frame clones alone and lacks a portion of them. The table includes roughly 1 million clones, about three quarters detected once. The chain couples TRBV7-2 to TRBJ1-1; tentative D call: TRBD1 (6 bases). Sequencing was performed on memory CD4+ T cells sorted from blood. The subset here: CD45RA-negative fraction. The receptor's source is a man between 18 and 35 years old in good health. Here the CDR3 DNA reads TGTGCCAGCAGCTTAAGGGGGACGGGGAACGGTGAAGCTTTCTTT. This translates into CASSLRGTGNGEAFF.